One T cell receptor (beta chain) is described in this entry. The antigen it binds to is not known. Per-base qualities were not stored, and no clone one base away is much larger. The sample belongs to a study of cytomegalovirus exposure and HLA in healthy donors (TCRdb year 2017). About the full investigation: According to an earlier analysis of 550 to 750 of the donors, 150 million to 200 million T cells yielded roughly 110 million unique TCR beta sequences and about 300 Gb of sequence data. Roughly 320 gigabases of sequencing data and 75 million to 85 million unique TCR sequences made up an early release that covered around 640 HLA-typed donors. Of the 350 to 450 genotyped donors, about 84% fell in the genetic ancestry cluster associated with self-reported Caucasian donors. The study aimed to test whether cataloging public T cell receptors could reveal signatures of past pathogen exposure. The T cell repertoires of under 700 subjects were profiled by immunosequencing and related to cytomegalovirus serostatus. Along with the roughly 700-subject first cohort, a separate validation cohort of about 110 different subjects was used. To predict cytomegalovirus infection status, the study combined high-throughput TCR immunosequencing, statistical association of individual TCRs with disease status, and machine learning. A later analysis re-examined previously published TCR beta repertoires from roughly 650 donors and added high-resolution HLA genotyping to investigate patterns of TCR occurrence. Rather than using new phenotypic data, the later analysis identified candidate immune exposures from TCR beta sequences and from how often those sequences occurred across donors. An earlier analysis of a few hundred of the donors applied high-throughput TCR beta sequencing to assess whether each TCR beta V gene segment acted as functional or pseudogenic. Donor age, sex, ethnicity and CMV serostatus were compiled together with the repertoire data. A later genetic analysis used genome-wide SNP genotypes for about 60% of the roughly 700 donors, treating that subset as a discovery cohort. Every discovery cohort repertoire had been produced on one sequencing platform. Both class I and class II loci were covered by HLA typing, at four-digit resolution. Typing coverage varied by locus: roughly 629-630 donors for A, B, C, DRB1 and DQB1; more than 500 for DQA1; 606 for DPA1; 450 to 480 for DPB1. Because of strong linkage in the cohort, roughly five DR-DQ haplotypes were treated as single units for association and clustering. Across around 400 genotyped donors of the cohort, an average of about 220,000 unique TCR beta nucleotide sequences per donor were sequenced, and approximately 17% of those sequences were non-productive. General findings and caveats noted by the study authors: The authors suggested that the approach could potentially be generalized to other disease states and immunological phenotypes. A later analysis associated some 17,000 TCR beta sequences with specific HLA alleles at a false discovery rate of 0.05. In a later analysis, several top co-occurrence clusters were reported to appear linked to parvovirus B19, influenza, CMV and Epstein-Barr virus. The cohort was sequenced for TCR beta chains only, and without alpha or paired-chain data the features that could be detected were limited. Compared with equally common non-associated chains, HLA-associated TCR beta chains in a later analysis were more clonally expanded and had lower generation probabilities. A later analysis found that TCR association rates varied across HLA loci, with DRB1 alleles showing the most associated TCRs and HLA-C alleles the fewest. Some IMGT-functional V segments, including TRBV6-2 and TRBV6-3, could not be distinguished by the 87-base-pair reads and were therefore excluded. Most TCR sequences were observed very rarely across donors, whereas some public TCRs were present in many individuals. A further reported finding was that TCR beta sequences accurately predicted the HLA-A and HLA-B alleles for most subjects in the first cohort. The classifier was reported to diagnose cytomegalovirus status with high specificity and sensitivity in both the original cohort and the validation cohort. HLA typing was unavailable for some donors at each locus, so association tests used only the typed subset. A cluster of highly shared sequence variants was judged likely to represent a technical artifact of the sequencing pipeline. An earlier analysis of approximately 600 of the donors showed that most TCR beta V segments appeared in productive rearrangements either about 87% or about 30% of the time, which broadly matched IMGT annotations. According to a later analysis, most CMV-associated TCR beta chains appeared to be HLA-restricted, and the HLA associations seemed to be driven largely by CMV exposure. The earlier analysis of approximately 540 of the donors excluded 15 to 20 rarely observed V segments, including chromosome 9 orphons, because counts were too low. In a later genetic analysis, fewer N-insertions in productive TCRs were reported among donors in an Asian-associated ancestry cluster than the approximately 710-donor mean. A few of the identified cytomegalovirus-associated TCR beta chains were confirmed in vitro to be specific for cytomegalovirus antigens. For the cohort, immune exposure information was limited to CMV serostatus. An association between a missense DCLRE1C variant and V-gene and J-gene trimming of TCR beta chains was found in a later genetic analysis and replicated in an independent cohort. Strong co-occurrence of HLA alleles, especially DR and DQ, made assigning TCR associations to individual alleles difficult. Presence/absence analyses assumed roughly uniform sequencing depth across donors, an assumption that may not hold. The study gave a list of around 170 TCR beta chains associated with cytomegalovirus. Correlated functional status among segregating V segments might reflect linkage disequilibrium, but an unknown experimental factor could not be ruled out.

The cohort was made up of approximately 700 healthy bone marrow donors. Cohort members were all nominally healthy when sampled, although unrecorded immune exposures were likely present. The donor tested CMV seronegative and was one of the 352 seronegative cohort members. Each donor provided a peripheral blood sample, and peripheral blood mononuclear cells were used for TCR beta sequencing. The Qiagen DNeasy Blood Extraction Kit was used to extract genomic DNA from the blood cell samples. The library was built by means of the immunoSEQ multiplex PCR assay. For the multiplex PCR, a mixture combining 60 forward primers for TCR Vbeta segments and 13 reverse primers for TCR Jbeta segments was used. Amplification of the CDR3 region of rearranged TCR beta genes was performed with a multiplex PCR assay on genomic DNA. The Illumina HiSeq System was used to sequence the amplified TCR beta libraries as 87-base-pair reads. The paper's processing steps were these. A later analysis tallied around 82 million unique TCR beta chains across the 660 or so repertoires, and roughly 11 million of those chains were shared by two or more donors. A nearest-neighbor algorithm error-corrected the raw reads and collapsed the reads into unique sequences, merging closely related sequences to remove PCR and sequencing errors. To assign V, D and J gene segments, CDR3 sequences were aligned to IMGT reference sequences. Each retained sequence needed at least a six-nucleotide match to both a V gene segment and a J gene segment. Rearrangements were called productive when the CDR3 lacked stop codons and stayed in frame with V and J; all others were non-productive. CDR3 was defined by IMGT convention, running from the second conserved V-encoded cysteine to the conserved J-encoded phenylalanine. Sequences without an unambiguous match to a single V gene segment were excluded from the earlier analysis of 450 to 750 of the donors. An earlier analysis of several hundred of the donors classified V segments as functional when productive rearrangements were above 56.7% and as segregating when the standard deviation between donors was above 5%. To diagnose cytomegalovirus status from the catalog of TCR beta chain sequences, a statistical classification framework was built. A later analysis assigned V and J genes by comparing TCR nucleotide sequences with IMGT/GENE-DB human TR gene sequences. Using the TCRdist pipeline, a later analysis assigned CDR3 sequences along with most-parsimonious VDJ recombination scenarios. In a later analysis, every TCR beta chain was defined by the combination of its CDR3 amino acid sequence and its V-gene family, and reads without a unique V-gene family were dropped. In a later analysis, some 600 highly shared, low-generation-probability nucleotide sequences were removed to address suspected cross-contamination and a sequencing artifact. In a later analysis, a clonal expansion index for each public chain was calculated from normalized within-repertoire ranks of inferred template counts. In a later analysis, generation probabilities were computed using a VDJ recombination model fitted to out-of-frame rearrangements, and the results were checked against IGoR. A later analysis scored TCR-TCR, TCR-HLA and TCR-CMV co-occurrence with hypergeometric tests, applying a repertoire-size bias correction to TCR pairs. False discovery rates were estimated in a later analysis by permuting HLA or CMV assignments 20 times. A later analysis grouped co-occurring TCRs with DBSCAN, adding TCRdist sequence similarity when clustering within HLA-allele-positive subsets. Repertoires with fewer than 30,000 or more than 120,000 public chains were left out of co-occurrence clustering, as were about 5 repertoires with anomalous nucleotide sharing. This immuneACCESS table, as held by TCRdb, lists in-frame sequences with V and J called but not all clones. Of the missing ones, under half trace to an unresolved V gene in checked studies; the others have no known cause. Clone size and the V and J calls come from that table; the DNA yielded D and trimming. The sample yields some 82,000 clones; less than 85% were counted once. The biggest ten clones account for 2.4% of the sample.

Its CDR3 holds 15 amino acids, cysteine through phenylalanine. The retained sequence is limited to the CDR3, 45 bases, with the frame set at the first base. CDR1 and CDR2 are read off the germline V gene (reference sequence) as MNHNY and SVGAGI. Deletion took 3 bases off V and 5 bases off J, with a span of 16 bases between the germline ends. The V and J segments used are TRBV6-6 and TRBJ1-2; the D gene identity is not certain. The TCR comes from a woman in her 50s in good health and CMV-seronegative. The sequencing sample was made of PBMCs. CDR3 protein: CASSYGTEDKYGYTF. Read as DNA, the sequence is TGTGCCAGCAGTTATGGTACAGAAGATAAGTATGGCTACACCTTC.